These T cell receptor beta chains were read from a single sample in a study of blood T cell repertoires in COVID-19. Clones were read by immunoSEQ multiplex PCR, and TCRdb kept only the in-frame ones, dropping some. The table includes about 150,000 clones, roughly 84% detected once. Sequences were obtained from peripheral blood. These receptors were taken from a man between 60 and 75 years old with COVID-19, enrolled during active disease. CDR3s include the opening cysteine and the closing phenylalanine or tryptophan. D genes are given only for firm matches. A row's size may be missing; if present it is once, few, many or a size class.

>TRBJ1-2|TRBV30|NA|NA
TGTGCCTGGAGCCGCGACAGACCCTATGGCTACACCTTC
CAWSRDRPYGYTF
>TRBJ2-7|TRBV4-3|NA|NA
TGCGCCAGCAGCCCCGGTCTAGGTCTCGGCTTATACGAGCAGTACTTC
CASSPGLGLGLYEQYF
>TRBJ1-6|TRBV6-6|TRBD1|NA
TGTGCCAGCAGTCCGACAGCCAGGGGGAATTCACCCCTCCACTTT
CASSPTARGNSPLHF
>TRBJ1-1|TRBV9|NA|NA
TGTGCCAGCAGCGTAGCCACCCCGGGAACGAACACTGAAGCTTTCTTT
CASSVATPGTNTEAFF
>TRBJ1-2|TRBV6-5|TRBD1|few
TGTGCCAGCAGTTACTCCGACAGGGGAGACGGCTACACCTTC
CASSYSDRGDGYTF
>TRBJ2-1|TRBV6-6|NA|few
TGTGCCAGCAGTTACCAATACAATGAGCAGTTCTTC
CASSYQYNEQFF
>TRBJ2-2|TRBV11-3|NA|once
TGTGCCAGCACGGCTGACTTCCCCGGGGAGCTGTTTTTT
CASTADFPGELFF
>TRBJ1-2|TRBV7-8|TRBD1|once
TGTGCCAGCAGCTTAGGGAGACAGGGTATCTATGGCTACACCTTC
CASSLGRQGIYGYTF
>TRBJ1-2|TRBV7-9|NA|NA
TGTGCCAGCAGCCCTTGGCGGGGGACCGGCTACACCTTC
CASSPWRGTGYTF
>TRBJ1-2|TRBV6-5|NA|NA
TGTGCCAGCAGCCTAACGAGGCGGAGCTACACCTTC
CASSLTRRSYTF
>TRBJ2-1|TRBV5-5|TRBD1|once
TGTGCCAGCAGCTTGGTTCAGGGGGCGAGGAATGAGCAGTTCTTC
CASSLVQGARNEQFF
>TRBJ2-7|TRBV20-1|NA|NA
TGCAGAGCCGCCAGGGGCTACGAGCAGTACTTC
CRAARGYEQYF
>TRBJ2-7|TRBV19|NA|NA
TGTGCCAGTAGTACCATTGGGCGGGACCGCGGATCCTACGAGCAGTACTTC
CASSTIGRDRGSYEQYF